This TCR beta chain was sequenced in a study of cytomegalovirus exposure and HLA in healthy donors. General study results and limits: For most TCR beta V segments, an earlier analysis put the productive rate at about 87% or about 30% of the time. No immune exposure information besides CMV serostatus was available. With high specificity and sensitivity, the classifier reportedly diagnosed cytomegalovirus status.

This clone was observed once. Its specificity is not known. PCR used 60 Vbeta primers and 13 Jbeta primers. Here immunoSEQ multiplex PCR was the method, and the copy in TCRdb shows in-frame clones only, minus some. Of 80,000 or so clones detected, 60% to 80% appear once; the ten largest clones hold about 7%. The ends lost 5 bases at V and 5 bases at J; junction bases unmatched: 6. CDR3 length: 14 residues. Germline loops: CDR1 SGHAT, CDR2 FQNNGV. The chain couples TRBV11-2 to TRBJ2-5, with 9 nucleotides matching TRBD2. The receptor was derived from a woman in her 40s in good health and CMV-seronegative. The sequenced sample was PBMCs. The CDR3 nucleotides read TGTGCCAGCAGCATTAGCGGGAGAGGCGAGACCCAGTACTTC. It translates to CASSISGRGETQYF.